This T cell receptor (beta chain) was sequenced in a study of T cell responses to AZD1222 COVID-19 vaccine. The method was immunoSEQ multiplex PCR; TCRdb's version includes in-frame clones alone and lacks a portion of them. This table has about 130,000 clones, around 93% appearing once. A note on this clone: Its antigen is currently unknown.

Study-level points and caveats: A mostly white British donor set with more females was recruited, and clonal diversity was possibly underestimated. The CD4 TCRs associated with vaccination extended across spike and predominated at 160-218 and 743-854.

This specimen consisted of peripheral blood, obtained 28 days after the second AZD1222 dose. The receptor comes from an adult who received the AZD1222 COVID-19 vaccine.

The CDR3, as DNA: TGTGCCAGCAGATCCGAGGGTTATAACACTGAAGCTTTCTTT. Amino acids: CASRSEGYNTEAFF. The J gene is TRBJ1-1, the V gene TRBV7-3; no definite D call. The V end lost 6 bases, the J end lost 2 bases, and 13 bases lay between the germline ends. The CDR3 sequence is 14 residues long. The germline V gene encodes CDR1 SGHTA and CDR2 FQGTGA. Full variable domain (missing parts from reference TRBV7-3 and TRBJ1-1): GAGVSQTPSNKVTEKGKYVELRCDPISGHTALYWYRQSLGQGPEFLIYFQGTGAADDSGLPNDRFFAVRPEGSVSTLKIQRTERGDSAVYLCASRSEGYNTEAFFGQGTRLTVV.